This T cell receptor beta chain came from a study of human thymus T cells. Clones were read by immunoSEQ multiplex PCR, and TCRdb kept only the in-frame ones, dropping some. Counted here are under 70,000 clones, 90% to 95% occurring once; the ten biggest clones make up roughly 5.7%. Notes on the study in general: There appeared to be biased usage of V and J genes in thymic and blood repertoires.

Corrective surgery for congenital heart defects was being performed on the healthy Finnish infants who were the donors. Only four of the eight donors provided an approximately 0.45-1 mL blood sample. Blood DNA came from all available leukocytes, not a fixed cell number. Germline V gives CDR1 SQVTM, CDR2 ANQGSEA. V lost 3 bases, J lost 7 bases, and 12 bases lay in between. The CDR3 is 13 amino acids. Concerning this clone itself: Its cognate antigen is unknown.

The chain recombines TRBV29-1 with TRBJ2-2, with D maybe TRBD1 (7 bases). This sequence originates from a boy younger than two with a congenital heart defect but otherwise immunologically healthy. Specimen: blood. As DNA, the CDR3 is TGCAGCGTTGAGGCAGGGGGAGGCGGGGAGCTGTTTTTT. Amino acids: CSVEAGGGGELFF.